This T cell receptor (beta chain) was retrieved from a study of response to subunit inactivated influenza vaccine. The ends lost 4 bases at V and 5 bases at J; junction bases unmatched: 11. Germline V gene data show CDR1 as SGHRS and CDR2 as YFSETQ. The CDR3 length is 15 residues. MiXCR, run by TCRdb on the RT-PCR reads, gives a single entry per CDR3 protein. The data hold over 450,000 distinct CDR3 sequences, with 10% to 15% observed a single time. This clonotype was observed a handful of times. The clonotype was recovered from a man in his fifties or sixties who received an inactivated influenza vaccine. The sequencing here drew on PBMCs from blood, taken roughly 47 days after vaccination. The J gene is TRBJ2-5, the V gene TRBV5-1; TRBD2 matches 7 bases. The CDR3 region has the DNA TGCGCCAGCAGCCCCCAAGCGGGGCCTTGGGAGACCCAGTACTTC. This codes for CASSPQAGPWETQYF. The variable domain in full, with the rest retrieved from reference TRBV5-1 and TRBJ2-5, is KAGVTQTPRYLIKTRGQQVTLSCSPISGHRSVSWYQQTPGQGLQFLFEYFSETQRNKGNFPGRFSGRQFSNSRSEMNVSTLELGDSALYLCASSPQAGPWETQYFGPGTRLLVL.